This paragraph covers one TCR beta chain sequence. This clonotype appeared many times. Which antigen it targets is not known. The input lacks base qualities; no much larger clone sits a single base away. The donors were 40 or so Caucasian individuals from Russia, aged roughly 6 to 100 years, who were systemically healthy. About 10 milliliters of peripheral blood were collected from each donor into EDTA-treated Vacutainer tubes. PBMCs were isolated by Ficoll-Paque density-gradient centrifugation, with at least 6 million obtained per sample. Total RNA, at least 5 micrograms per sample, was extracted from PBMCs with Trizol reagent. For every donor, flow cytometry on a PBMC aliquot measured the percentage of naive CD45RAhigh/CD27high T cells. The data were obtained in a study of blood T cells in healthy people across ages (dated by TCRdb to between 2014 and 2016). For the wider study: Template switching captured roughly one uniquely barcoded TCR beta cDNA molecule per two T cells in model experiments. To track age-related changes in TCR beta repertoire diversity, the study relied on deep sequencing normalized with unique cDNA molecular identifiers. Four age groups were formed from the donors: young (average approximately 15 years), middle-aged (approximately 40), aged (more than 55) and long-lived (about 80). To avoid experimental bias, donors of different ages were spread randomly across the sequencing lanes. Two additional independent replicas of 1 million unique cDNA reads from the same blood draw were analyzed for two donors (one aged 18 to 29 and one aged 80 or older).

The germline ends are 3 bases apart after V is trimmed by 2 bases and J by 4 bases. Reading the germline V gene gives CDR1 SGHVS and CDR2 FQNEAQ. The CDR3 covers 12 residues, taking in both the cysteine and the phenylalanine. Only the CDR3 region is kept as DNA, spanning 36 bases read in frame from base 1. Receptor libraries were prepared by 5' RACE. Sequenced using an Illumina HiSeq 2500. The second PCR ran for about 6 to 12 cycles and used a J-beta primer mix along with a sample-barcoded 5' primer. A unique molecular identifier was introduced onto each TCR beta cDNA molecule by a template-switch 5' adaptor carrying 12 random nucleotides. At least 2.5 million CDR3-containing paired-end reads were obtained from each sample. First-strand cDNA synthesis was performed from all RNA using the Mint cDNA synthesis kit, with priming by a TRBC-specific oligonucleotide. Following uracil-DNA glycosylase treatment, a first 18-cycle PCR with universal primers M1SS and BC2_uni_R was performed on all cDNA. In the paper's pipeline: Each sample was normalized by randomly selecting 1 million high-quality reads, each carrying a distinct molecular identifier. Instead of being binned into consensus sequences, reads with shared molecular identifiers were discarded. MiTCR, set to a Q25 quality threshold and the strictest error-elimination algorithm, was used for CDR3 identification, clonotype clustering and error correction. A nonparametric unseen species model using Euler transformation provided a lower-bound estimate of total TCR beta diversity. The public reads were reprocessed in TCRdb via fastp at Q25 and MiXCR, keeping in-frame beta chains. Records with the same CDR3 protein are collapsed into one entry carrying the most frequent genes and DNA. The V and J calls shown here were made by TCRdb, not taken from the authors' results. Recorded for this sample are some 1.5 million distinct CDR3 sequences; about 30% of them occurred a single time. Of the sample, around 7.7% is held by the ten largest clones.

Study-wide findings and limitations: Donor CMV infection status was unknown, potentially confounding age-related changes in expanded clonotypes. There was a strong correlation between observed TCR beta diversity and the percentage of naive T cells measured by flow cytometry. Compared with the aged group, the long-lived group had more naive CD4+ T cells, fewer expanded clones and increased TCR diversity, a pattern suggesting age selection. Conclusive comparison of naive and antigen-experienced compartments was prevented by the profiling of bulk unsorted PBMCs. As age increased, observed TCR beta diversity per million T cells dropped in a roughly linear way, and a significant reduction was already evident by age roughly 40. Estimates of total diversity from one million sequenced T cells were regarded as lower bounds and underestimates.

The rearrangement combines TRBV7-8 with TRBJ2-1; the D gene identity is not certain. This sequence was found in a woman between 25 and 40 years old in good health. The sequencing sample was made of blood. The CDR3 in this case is CASSLYYNEQFF. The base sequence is TGTGCCAGCAGCTTATATTACAATGAGCAGTTCTTC.